This T cell receptor beta chain came from a study of monozygotic twins with cystic fibrosis. Points from the study as a whole: Nucleotide-identical clonotype sharing was significantly higher within monozygotic CF twin pairs than between unrelated CF individuals. Shared CDR3 numbers were not associated with age, concordance or severity. Median Simpson clonality of 0.0095 suggested naive T cells predominated.

With respect to this clone: Its target is not known.

Germline lookup yields CDR1 MNHNS and CDR2 SASEGT. The CDR3 is made up of 17 amino acids. V dropped 3 bases and J dropped 7 bases, with 22 bases sitting between them. Measured with immunoSEQ multiplex PCR; TCRdb has only the in-frame clones, and not every one. Of around 10,000 clones in the sample, approximately 91% were seen once. This TCR was sampled from a boy aged 2-9 years with cystic fibrosis. The sample consisted of blood. The chain joins TRBV6-1 to TRBJ1-5, with D unresolved. As DNA, the CDR3 is TGTGCCAGCAGTGATAATCTTGTCGACCCTGGGAGGCAGCCCCAGCATTTT. Its translation is CASSDNLVDPGRQPQHF.